The entry that follows covers one T cell receptor (beta chain) sequence. What it binds is not known. Generated by immunoSEQ multiplex PCR, the TCRdb table keeps only in-frame clones and is missing some. This sample carries about 560,000 clones, around 80% of them seen once, and the ten largest clones take about 12%. These data originate in a study of shared clonotypes between healthy human individuals. Study-level findings and limits: The authors expected sequencing depth to affect clonotype sharing among donors.

The V gene end was trimmed by 5 bases and the J gene end by 1 base; junction bases not matched to a gene: 4. This CDR3 region has 14 residues. Germline CDR1 is SGHVT and CDR2 is SQSDAQ. This sequence was found in a woman in her forties in good health. Some clones in this sample may be carry-over from other donors' samples. V and J are TRBV7-4 and TRBJ1-1, with TRBD1 matching over 7 bases. Sequencing was performed on PBMCs. CDR3 nucleotide sequence: TGTGCCAGCAGCATCGGGACAGCGAACACTGAAGCTTTCTTT. This translates into CASSIGTANTEAFF.